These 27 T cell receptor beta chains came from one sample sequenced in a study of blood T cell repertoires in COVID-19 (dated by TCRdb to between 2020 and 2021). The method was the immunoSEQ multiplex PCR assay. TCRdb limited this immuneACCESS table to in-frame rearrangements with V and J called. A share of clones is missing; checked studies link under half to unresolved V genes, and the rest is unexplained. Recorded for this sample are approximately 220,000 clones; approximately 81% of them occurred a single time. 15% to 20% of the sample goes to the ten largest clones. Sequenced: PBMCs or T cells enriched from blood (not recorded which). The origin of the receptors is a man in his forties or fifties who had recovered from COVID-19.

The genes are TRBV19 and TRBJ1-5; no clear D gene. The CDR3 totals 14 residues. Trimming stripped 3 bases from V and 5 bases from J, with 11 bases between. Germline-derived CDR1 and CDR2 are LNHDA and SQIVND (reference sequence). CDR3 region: CASSIVKTDQPQHF. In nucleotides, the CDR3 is TGTGCCAGTAGTATTGTAAAGACTGATCAGCCCCAGCATTTT.

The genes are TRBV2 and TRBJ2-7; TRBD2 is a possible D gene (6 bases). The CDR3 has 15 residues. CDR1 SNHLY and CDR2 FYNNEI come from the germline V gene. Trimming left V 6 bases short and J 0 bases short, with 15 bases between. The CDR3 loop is CASSATAGSSYEQYF. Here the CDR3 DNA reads TGTGCCAGCAGCGCGACGGCGGGGAGCTCCTACGAGCAGTACTTC.

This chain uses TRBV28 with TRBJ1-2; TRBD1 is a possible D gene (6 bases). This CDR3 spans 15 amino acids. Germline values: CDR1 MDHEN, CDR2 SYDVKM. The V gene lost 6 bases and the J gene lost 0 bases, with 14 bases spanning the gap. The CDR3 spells CASSPPWTANYGYTF. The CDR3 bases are TGTGCCAGCAGCCCCCCCTGGACAGCTAACTATGGCTACACCTTC.

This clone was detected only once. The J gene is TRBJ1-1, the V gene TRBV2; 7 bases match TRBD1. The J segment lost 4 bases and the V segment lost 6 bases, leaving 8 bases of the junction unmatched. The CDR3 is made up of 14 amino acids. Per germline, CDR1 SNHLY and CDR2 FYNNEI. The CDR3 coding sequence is TGTGCCAGCAGGATAAGACAGGGAATCACTGAAGCTTTCTTT. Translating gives CASRIRQGITEAFF.

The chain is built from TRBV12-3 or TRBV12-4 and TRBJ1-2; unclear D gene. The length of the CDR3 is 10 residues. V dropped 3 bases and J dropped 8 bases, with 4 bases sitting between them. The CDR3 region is CASSFGGYTF. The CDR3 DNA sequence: TGTGCCAGCAGTTTTGGCGGCTACACCTTC.

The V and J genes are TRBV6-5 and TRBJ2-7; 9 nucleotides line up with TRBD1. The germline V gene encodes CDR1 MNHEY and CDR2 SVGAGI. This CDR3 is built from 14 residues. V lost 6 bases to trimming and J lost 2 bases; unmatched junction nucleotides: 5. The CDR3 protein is CASRRRDRAYEQYF. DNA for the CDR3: TGTGCCAGCAGACGACGGGACAGGGCCTACGAGCAGTACTTC.

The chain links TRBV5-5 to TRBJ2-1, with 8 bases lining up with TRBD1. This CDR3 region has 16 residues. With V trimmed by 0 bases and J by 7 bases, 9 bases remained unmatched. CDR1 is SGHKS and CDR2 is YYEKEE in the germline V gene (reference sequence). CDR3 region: CASSLAGQVLLNEQFF. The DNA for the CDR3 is TGTGCCAGCAGCTTGGCGGGACAGGTTCTTTTAAATGAGCAGTTCTTC.

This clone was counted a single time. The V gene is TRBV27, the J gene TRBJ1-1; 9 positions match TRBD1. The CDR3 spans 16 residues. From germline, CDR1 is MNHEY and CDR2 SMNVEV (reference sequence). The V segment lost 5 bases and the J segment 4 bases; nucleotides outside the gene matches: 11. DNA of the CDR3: TGTGCCAGCAGTGGAACGGACAGGGGTTGGGGCACTGAAGCTTTCTTT. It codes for CASSGTDRGWGTEAFF.

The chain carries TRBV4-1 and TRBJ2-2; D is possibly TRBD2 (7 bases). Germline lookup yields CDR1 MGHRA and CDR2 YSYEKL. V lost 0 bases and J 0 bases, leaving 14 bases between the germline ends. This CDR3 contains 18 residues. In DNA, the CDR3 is TGCGCCAGCAGCCAAGACCCCTACGGGGGGCCGAACACCGGGGAGCTGTTTTTT. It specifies CASSQDPYGGPNTGELFF.

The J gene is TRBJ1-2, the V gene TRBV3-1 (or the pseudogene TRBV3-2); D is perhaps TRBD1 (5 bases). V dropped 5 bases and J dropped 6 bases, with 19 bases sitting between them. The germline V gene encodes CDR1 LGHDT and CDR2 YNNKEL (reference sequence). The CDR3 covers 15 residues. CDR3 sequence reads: CASSERGLWGDGYTF. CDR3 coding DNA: TGTGCCAGCAGCGAAAGGGGTCTCTGGGGTGATGGCTACACCTTC.

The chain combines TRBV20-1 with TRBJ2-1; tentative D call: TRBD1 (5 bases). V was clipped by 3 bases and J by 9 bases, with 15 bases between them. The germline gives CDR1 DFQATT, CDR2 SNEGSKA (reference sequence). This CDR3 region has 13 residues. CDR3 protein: CSASNQGSVEQFF. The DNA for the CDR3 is TGCAGTGCTAGTAATCAGGGATCGGTTGAGCAGTTCTTC.

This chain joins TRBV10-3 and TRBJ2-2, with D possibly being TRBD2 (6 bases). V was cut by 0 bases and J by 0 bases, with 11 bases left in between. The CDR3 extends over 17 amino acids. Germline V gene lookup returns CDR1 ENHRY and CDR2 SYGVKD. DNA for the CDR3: TGTGCCATCAGTGAGTCGACGGTAGCGGCGAACACCGGGGAGCTGTTTTTT. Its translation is CAISESTVAANTGELFF.

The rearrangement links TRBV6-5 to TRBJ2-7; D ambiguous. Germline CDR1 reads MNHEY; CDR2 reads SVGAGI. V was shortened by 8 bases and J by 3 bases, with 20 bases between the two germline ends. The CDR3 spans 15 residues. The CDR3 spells CASPVFMVWLYEQYF. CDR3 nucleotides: TGTGCCAGCCCTGTGTTTATGGTCTGGCTCTACGAGCAGTACTTC.

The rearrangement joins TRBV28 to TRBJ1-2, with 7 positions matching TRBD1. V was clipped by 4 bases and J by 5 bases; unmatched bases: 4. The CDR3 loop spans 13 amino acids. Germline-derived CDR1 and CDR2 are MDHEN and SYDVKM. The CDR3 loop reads CASSSGGTYGYTF. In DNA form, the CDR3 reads TGTGCCAGCAGTTCAGGGGGAACGTATGGCTACACCTTC.

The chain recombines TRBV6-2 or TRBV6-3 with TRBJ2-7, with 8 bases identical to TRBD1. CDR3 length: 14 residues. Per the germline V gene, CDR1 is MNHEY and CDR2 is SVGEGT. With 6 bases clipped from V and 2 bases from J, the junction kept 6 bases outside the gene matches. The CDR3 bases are TGTGCCAGCAGCCGGGGACAGGCCCCCTACGAGCAGTACTTC. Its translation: CASSRGQAPYEQYF.

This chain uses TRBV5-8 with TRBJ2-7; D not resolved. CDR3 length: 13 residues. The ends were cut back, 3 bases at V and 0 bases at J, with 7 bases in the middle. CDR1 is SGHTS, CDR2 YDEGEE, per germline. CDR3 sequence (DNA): TGTGCCAGCAGCTCGGGTCGCTCCTACGAGCAGTACTTC. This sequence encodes CASSSGRSYEQYF. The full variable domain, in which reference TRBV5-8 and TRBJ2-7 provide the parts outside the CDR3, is EAGVTQSPTHLIKTRGQQATLRCSPISGHTSVYWYQQALGLGLQFLLWYDEGEERNRGNFPPRFSGRQFPNYSSELNVNALELEDSALYLCASSSGRSYEQYFGPGTRLTVT.

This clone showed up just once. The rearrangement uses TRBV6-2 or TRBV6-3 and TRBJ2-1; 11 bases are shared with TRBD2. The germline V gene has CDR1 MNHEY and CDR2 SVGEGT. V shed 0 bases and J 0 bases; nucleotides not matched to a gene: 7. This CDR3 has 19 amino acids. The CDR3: CASSYSQGTSGSSYNEQFF. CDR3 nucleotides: TGTGCCAGCAGTTACTCGCAGGGAACTAGCGGGAGCTCCTACAATGAGCAGTTCTTC.

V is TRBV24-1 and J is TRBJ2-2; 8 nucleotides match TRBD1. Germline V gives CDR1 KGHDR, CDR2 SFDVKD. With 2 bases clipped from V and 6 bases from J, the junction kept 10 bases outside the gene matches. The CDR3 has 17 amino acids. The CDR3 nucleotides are TGTGCCACCAGTGATTCGCATCCCGGGACAGGATCCGGGGAGCTGTTTTTT. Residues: CATSDSHPGTGSGELFF.

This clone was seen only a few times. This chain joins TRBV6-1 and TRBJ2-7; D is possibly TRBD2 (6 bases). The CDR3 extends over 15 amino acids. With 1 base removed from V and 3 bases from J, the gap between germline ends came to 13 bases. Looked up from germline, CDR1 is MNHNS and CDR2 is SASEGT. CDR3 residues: CASSEGWNSGYEQYF. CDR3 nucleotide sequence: TGTGCCAGCAGTGAAGGTTGGAATAGCGGCTACGAGCAGTACTTC.

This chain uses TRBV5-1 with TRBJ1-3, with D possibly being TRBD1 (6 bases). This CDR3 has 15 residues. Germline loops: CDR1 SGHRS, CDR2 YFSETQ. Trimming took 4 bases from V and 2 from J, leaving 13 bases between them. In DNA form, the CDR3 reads TGCGCCAGCAGCCCGAGAGAGGGGGCTGGAAACACCATATATTTT. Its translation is CASSPREGAGNTIYF.

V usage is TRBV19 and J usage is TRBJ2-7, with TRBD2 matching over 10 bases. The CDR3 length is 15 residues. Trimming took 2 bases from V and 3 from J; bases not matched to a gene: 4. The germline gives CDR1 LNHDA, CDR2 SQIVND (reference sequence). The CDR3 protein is CASSIQSGRGYEQYF. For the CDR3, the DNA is TGTGCCAGTAGTATACAAAGCGGGAGGGGCTACGAGCAGTACTTC.

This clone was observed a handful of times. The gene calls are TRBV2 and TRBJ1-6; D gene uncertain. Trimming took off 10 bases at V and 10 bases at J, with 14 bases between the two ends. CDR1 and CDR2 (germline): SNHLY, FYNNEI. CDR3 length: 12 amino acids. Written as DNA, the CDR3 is TGTGCCACCCAAACTGTGAAGTCACCCCTCCACTTT. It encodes CATQTVKSPLHF.

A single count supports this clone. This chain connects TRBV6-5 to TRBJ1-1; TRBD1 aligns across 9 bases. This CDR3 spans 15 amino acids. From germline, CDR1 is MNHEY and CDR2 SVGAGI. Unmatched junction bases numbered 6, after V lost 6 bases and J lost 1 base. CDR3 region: CASRVNRGRNTEAFF. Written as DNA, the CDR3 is TGTGCCAGCAGGGTGAACAGGGGGCGGAACACTGAAGCTTTCTTT.

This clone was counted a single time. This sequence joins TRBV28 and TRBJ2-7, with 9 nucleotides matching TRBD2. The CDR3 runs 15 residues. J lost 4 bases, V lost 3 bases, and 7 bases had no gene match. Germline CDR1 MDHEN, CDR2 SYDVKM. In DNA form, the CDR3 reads TGTGCCAGCAGTTTGTTGAATAGCGGGAGTTACGAGCAGTACTTC. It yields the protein CASSLLNSGSYEQYF.

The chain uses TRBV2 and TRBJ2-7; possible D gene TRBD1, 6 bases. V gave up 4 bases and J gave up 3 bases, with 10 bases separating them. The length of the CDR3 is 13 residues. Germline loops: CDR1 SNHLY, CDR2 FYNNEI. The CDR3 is CASSGQVGYEQYF. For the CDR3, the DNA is TGTGCCAGCAGTGGACAGGTGGGCTACGAGCAGTACTTC.

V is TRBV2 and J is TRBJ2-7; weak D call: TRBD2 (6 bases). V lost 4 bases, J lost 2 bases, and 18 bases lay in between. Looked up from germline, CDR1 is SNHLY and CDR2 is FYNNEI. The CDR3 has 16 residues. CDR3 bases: TGTGCCAGCAGTGGCGTTGAGGAGGGGATCCCCTACGAGCAGTACTTC. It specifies CASSGVEEGIPYEQYF.

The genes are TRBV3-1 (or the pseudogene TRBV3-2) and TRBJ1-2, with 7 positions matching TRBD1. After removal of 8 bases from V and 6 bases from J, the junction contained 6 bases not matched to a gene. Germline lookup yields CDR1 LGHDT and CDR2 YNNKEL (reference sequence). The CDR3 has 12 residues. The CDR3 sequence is CASEGQKNGYTF. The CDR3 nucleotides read TGTGCCAGCGAGGGACAGAAAAATGGCTACACCTTC.